The T cell receptor (beta chain) under discussion was sequenced for a study of T cell responses to AZD1222 COVID-19 vaccine. Study-level background: Second-dose timings of about 4 or about 12 weeks were pooled. Study-wide points: Unmutated variant regions reportedly attract nearly half of all spike-specific TCRs. Donors, mostly white British, included more females; clonal diversity was possibly underestimated.

TCRdb keeps only in-frame clones here, not all; method: immunoSEQ multiplex PCR. The table lists about 140,000 clones, 85% to 90% of them singletons. CDR1 is MDHEN and CDR2 is SYDVKM in the germline V gene. This CDR3 is built from 18 residues. Trimming removed 3 bases from V and 1 base from J, with 21 bases in between. About this clone: What it binds is not known.

V is TRBV28 and J is TRBJ1-1, with D possibly TRBD1 on 6 matching bases. The receptor comes from an adult in good health. The sample in question was peripheral blood, obtained on day 0 of AZD1222 vaccination. CDR3 bases: TGTGCCAGCAGTTTTCCCCCCCGGGCAGGCAGGGGGAACACTGAAGCTTTCTTT. Amino acid sequence: CASSFPPRAGRGNTEAFF.